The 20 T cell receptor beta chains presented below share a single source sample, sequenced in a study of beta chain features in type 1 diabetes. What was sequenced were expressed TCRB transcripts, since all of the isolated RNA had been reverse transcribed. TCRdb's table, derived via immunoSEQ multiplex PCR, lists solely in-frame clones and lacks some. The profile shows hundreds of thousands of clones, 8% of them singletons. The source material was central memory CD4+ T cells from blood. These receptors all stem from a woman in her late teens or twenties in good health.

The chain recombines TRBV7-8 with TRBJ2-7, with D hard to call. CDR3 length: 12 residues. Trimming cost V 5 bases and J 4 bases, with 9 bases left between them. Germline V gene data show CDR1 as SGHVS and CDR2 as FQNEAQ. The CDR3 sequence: CASSPSLYEQYF. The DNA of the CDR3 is TGTGCCAGCAGCCCCAGCCTTTACGAGCAGTACTTC.

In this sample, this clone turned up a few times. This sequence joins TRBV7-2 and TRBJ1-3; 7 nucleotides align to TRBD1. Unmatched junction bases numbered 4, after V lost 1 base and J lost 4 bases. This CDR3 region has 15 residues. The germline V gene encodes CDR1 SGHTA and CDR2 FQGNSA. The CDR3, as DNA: TGTGCCAGCAGCTTAGTACAGGGGATGGGAAACACCATATATTTT. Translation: CASSLVQGMGNTIYF.

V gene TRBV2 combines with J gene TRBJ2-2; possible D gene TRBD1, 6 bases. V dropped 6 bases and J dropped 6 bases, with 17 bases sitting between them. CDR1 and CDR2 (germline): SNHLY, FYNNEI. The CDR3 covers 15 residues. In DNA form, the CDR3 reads TGTGCCAGCAGAGCCACAGGGAATAGGGCCGGGGAGCTGTTTTTT. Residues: CASRATGNRAGELFF.

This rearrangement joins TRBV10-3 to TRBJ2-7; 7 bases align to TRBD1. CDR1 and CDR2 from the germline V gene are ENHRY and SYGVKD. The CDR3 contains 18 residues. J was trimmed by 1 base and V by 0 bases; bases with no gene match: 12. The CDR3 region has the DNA TGTGCCATCAGTGAGTCGAGAAGGGGGCAGGGCAAATCCTACGAGCAGTACTTC. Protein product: CAISESRRGQGKSYEQYF.

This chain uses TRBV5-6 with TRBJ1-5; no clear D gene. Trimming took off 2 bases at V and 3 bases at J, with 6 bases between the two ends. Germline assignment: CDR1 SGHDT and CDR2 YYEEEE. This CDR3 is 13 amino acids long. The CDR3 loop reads CASSFGINQPQHF. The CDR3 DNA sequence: TGTGCCAGCAGCTTCGGGATCAATCAGCCCCAGCATTTT.

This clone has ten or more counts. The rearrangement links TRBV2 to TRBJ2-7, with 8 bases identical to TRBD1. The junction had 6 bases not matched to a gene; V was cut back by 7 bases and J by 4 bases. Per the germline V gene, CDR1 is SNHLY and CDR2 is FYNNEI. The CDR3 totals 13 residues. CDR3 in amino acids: CASMYDRGYEQYF. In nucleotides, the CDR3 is TGTGCCAGCATGTATGACAGGGGTTACGAGCAGTACTTC.

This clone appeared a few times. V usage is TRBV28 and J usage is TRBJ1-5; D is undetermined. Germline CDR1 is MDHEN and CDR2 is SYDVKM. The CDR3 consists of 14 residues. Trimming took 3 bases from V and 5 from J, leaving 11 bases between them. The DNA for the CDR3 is TGTGCCAGCAGTTTGAGTTACAGCCATCAGCCCCAGCATTTT. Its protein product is CASSLSYSHQPQHF.

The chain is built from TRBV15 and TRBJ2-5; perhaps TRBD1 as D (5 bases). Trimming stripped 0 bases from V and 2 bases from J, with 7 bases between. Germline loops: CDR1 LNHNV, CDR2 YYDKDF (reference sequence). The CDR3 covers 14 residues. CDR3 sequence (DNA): TGTGCCACCAGCAGAGATCAGGGACAAGAGACCCAGTACTTC. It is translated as CATSRDQGQETQYF.

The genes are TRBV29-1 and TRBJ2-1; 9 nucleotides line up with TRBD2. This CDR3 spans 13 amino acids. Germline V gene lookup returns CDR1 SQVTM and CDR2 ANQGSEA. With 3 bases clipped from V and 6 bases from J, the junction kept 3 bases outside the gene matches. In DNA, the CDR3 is TGCAGCGTTGATGGGACTAGCTTCAATGAGCAGTTCTTC. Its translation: CSVDGTSFNEQFF.

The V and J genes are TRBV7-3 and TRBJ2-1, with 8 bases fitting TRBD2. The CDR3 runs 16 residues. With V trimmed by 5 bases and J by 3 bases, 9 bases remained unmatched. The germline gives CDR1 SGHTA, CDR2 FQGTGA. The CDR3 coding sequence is TGTGCCAGCAGCCCTAAAGCGGGAGCGGGCTACAATGAGCAGTTCTTC. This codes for CASSPKAGAGYNEQFF.

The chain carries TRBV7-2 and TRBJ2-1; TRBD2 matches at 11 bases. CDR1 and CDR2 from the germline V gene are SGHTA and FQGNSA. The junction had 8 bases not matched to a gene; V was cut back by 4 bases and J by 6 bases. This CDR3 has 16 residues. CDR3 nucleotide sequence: TGTGCCAGCAGCTCATCCGGGACTAGCGGATTCAATGAGCAGTTCTTC. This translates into CASSSSGTSGFNEQFF.

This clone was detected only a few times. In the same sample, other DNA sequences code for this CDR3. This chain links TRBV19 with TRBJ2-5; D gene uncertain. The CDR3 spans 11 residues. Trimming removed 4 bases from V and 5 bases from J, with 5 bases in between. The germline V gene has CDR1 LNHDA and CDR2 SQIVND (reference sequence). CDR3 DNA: TGTGCCAGTAGTAGCGGCGAGACCCAGTACTTC. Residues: CASSSGETQYF.

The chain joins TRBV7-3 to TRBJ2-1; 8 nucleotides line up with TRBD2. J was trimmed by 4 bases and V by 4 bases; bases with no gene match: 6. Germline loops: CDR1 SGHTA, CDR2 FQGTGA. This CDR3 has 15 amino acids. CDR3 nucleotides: TGTGCCAGCAGCTCGTCCGGGACTAGGTACAATGAGCAGTTCTTC. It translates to CASSSSGTRYNEQFF.

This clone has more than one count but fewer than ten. CDR3 sequence reads: CASSLVQGNTEAFF. The CDR3 region has the DNA TGTGCCAGCAGCTTAGTCCAAGGGAATACTGAAGCTTTCTTT. The rearrangement joins TRBV7-8 to TRBJ1-1, with unresolved D. Germline values: CDR1 SGHVS, CDR2 FQNEAQ. V gave up 1 base and J gave up 5 bases, with 11 bases separating them. This CDR3 is 14 amino acids long. Full variable domain (outside the CDR3, taken from reference TRBV7-8 and TRBJ1-1): GAGVSQSPRYKVAKRGQDVALRCDPISGHVSLFWYQQALGQGPEFLTYFQNEAQLDKSGLPSDRFFAERPEGSVSTLKIQRTQQEDSAVYLCASSLVQGNTEAFFGQGTRLTVV.

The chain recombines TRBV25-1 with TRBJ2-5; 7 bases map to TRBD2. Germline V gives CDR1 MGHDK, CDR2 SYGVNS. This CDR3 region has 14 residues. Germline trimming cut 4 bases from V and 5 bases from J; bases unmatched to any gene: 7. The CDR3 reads CASSVGGSRETQYF. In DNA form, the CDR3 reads TGTGCCAGCAGTGTTGGCGGGAGTAGGGAGACCCAGTACTTC.

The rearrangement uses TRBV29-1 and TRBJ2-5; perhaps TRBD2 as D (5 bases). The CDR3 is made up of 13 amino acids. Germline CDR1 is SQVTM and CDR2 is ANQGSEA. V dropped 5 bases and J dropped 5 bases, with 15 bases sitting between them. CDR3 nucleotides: TGCAGCGTTTCGATGGAGCTAGCTGAGACCCAGTACTTC. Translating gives CSVSMELAETQYF. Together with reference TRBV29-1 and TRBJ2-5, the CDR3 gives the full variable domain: SAVISQKPSRDICQRGTSLTIQCQVDSQVTMMFWYRQQPGQSLTLIATANQGSEATYESGFVIDKFPISRPNLTFSTLTVSNMSPEDSSIYLCSVSMELAETQYFGPGTRLLVL.

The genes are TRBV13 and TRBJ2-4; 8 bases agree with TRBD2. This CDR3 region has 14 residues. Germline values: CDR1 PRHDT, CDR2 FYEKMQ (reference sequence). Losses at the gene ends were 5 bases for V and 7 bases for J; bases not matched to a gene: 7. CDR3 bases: TGTGCCAGCAGCCCTTCGGGAGGGGAGAACATTCAGTACTTC. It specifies CASSPSGGENIQYF.

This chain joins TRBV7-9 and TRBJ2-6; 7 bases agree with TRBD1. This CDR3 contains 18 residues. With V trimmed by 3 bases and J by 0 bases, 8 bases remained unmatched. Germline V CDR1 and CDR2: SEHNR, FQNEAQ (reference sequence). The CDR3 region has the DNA TGTGCCAGCAGCTTGAGGGGGCAGTGGACCTCTGGGGCCAACGTCCTGACTTTC. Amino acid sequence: CASSLRGQWTSGANVLTF.

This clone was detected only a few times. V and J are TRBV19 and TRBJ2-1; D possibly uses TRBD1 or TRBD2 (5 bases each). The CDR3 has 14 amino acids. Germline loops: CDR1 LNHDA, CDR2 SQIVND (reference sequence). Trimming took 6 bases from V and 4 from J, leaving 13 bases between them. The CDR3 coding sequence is TGTGCCAGTAGACTAGGGACGGTTTACAATGAGCAGTTCTTC. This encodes CASRLGTVYNEQFF.

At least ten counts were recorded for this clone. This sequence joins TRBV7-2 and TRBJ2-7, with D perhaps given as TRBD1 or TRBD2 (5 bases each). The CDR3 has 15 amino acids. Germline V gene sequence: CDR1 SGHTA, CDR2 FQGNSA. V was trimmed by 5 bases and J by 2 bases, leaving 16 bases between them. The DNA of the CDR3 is TGTGCCAGCAGCCCCGCGAGGGGTCGAACCTACGAGCAGTACTTC. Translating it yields CASSPARGRTYEQYF.